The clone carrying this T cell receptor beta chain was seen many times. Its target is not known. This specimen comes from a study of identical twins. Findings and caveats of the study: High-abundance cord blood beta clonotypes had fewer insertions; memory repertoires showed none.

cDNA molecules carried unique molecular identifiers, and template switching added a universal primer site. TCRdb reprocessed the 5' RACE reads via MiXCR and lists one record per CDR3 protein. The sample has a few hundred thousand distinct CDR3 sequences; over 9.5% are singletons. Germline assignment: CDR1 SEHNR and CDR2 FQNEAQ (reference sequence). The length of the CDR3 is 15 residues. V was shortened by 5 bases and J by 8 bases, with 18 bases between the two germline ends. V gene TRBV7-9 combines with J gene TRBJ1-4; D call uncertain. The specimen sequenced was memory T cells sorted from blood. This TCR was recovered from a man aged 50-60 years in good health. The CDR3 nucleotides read TGTGCCAGCAGCCGGGGTGGGAAGGGAGAAGAAAAACTGTTTTTT. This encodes CASSRGGKGEEKLFF.